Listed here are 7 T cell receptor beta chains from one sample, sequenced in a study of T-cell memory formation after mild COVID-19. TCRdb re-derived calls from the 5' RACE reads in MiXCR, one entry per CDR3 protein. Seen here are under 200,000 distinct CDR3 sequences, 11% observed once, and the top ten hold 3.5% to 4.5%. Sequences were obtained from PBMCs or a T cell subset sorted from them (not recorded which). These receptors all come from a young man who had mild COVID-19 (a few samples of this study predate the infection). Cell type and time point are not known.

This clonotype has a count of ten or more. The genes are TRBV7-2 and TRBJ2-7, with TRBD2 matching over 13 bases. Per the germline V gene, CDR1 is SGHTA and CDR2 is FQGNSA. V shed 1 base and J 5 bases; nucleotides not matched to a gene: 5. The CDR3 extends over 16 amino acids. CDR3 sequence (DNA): TGTGCCAGCAGCTTAGTTGGGACTAGCGGGGCTCACGAGCAGTACTTC. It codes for CASSLVGTSGAHEQYF.

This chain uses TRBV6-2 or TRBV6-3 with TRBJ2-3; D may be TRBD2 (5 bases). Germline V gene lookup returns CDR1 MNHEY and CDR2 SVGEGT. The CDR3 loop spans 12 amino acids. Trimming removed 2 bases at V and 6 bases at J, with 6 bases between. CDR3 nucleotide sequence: TGTGCCAGCAGTTACCAGCGGGATACGCAGTATTTT. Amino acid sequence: CASSYQRDTQYF.

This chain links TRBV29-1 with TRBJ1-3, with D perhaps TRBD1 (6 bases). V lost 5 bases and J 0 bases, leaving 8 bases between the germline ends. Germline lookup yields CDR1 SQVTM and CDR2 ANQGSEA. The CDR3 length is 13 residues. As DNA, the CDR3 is TGCAGCGTTCCACAGGGCTCTGGAAACACCATATATTTT. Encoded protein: CSVPQGSGNTIYF.

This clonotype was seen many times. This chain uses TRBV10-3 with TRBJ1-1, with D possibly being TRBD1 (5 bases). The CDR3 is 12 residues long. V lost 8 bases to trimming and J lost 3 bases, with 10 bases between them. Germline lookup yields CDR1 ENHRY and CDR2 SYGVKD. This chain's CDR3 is CAIGRADTEAFF. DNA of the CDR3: TGTGCCATCGGCAGGGCGGACACTGAAGCTTTCTTT.

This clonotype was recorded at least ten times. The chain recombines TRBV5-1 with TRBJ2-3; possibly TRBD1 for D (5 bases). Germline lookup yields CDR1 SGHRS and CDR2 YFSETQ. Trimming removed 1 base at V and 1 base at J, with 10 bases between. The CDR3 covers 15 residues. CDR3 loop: CASSLQGTGTDTQYF. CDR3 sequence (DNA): TGCGCCAGCAGCTTGCAGGGAACGGGCACAGATACGCAGTATTTT.

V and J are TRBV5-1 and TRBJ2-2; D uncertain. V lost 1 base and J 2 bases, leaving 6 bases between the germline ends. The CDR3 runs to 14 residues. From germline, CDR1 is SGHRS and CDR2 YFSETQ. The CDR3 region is CASSLQANTGELFF. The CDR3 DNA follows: TGCGCCAGCAGCTTGCAAGCAAACACCGGGGAGCTGTTTTTT.

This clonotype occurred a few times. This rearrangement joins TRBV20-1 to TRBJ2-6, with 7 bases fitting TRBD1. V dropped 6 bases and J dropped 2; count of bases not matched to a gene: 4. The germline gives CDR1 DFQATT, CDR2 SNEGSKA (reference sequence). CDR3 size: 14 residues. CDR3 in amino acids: CSAGQGAGANVLTF. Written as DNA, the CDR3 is TGCAGTGCGGGGCAGGGGGCTGGGGCCAACGTCCTGACTTTC.